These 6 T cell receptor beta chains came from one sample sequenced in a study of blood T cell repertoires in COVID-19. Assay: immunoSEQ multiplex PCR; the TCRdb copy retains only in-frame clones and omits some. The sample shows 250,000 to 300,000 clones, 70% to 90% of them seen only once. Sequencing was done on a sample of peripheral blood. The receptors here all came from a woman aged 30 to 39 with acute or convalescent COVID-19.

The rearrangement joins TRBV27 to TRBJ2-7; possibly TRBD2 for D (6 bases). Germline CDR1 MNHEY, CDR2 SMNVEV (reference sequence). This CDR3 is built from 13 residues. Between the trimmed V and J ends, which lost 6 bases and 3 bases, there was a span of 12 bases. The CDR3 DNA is TGTGCCAGCAGGCGGGACGTTGGCTACGAGCAGTACTTC. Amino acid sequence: CASRRDVGYEQYF.

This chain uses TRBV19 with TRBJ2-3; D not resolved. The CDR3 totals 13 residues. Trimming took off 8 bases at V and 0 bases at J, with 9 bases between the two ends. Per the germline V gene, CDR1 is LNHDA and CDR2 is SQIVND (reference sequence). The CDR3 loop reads CASRRKSTDTQYF. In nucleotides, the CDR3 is TGTGCCAGTCGGCGGAAGAGCACAGATACGCAGTATTTT.

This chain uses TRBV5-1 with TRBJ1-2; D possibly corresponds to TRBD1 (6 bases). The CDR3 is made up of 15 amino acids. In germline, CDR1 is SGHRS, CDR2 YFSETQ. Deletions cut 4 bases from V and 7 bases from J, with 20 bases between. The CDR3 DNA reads TGCGCCAGCAGCGAAACAAACAGGGTGTTAGGTGGCTACACCTTC. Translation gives CASSETNRVLGGYTF.

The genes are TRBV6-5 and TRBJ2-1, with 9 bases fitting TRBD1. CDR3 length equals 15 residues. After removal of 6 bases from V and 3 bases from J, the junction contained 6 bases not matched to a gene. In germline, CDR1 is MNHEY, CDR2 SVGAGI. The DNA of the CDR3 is TGTGCCAGCAGAGACGCGGACAGGGGCTACAATGAGCAGTTCTTC. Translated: CASRDADRGYNEQFF.

The CDR3 DNA reads as TGTGCCAGCAGTTACCGGACAGGACAGTACCAAGAGACCCAGTACTTC. Protein product: CASSYRTGQYQETQYF. The gene calls are TRBV6-5 and TRBJ2-5; TRBD1 matches 7 bases. This CDR3 is 16 amino acids long. Losses at the gene ends were 2 bases for V and 0 bases for J; bases not matched to a gene: 6. CDR1 MNHEY and CDR2 SVGAGI come from the germline V gene.

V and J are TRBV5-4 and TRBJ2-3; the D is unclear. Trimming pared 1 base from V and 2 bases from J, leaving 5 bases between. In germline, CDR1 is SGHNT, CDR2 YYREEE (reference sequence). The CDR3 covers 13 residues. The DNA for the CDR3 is TGTGCCAGCAGCTTGCTAGACACAGATACGCAGTATTTT. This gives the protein CASSLLDTDTQYF.